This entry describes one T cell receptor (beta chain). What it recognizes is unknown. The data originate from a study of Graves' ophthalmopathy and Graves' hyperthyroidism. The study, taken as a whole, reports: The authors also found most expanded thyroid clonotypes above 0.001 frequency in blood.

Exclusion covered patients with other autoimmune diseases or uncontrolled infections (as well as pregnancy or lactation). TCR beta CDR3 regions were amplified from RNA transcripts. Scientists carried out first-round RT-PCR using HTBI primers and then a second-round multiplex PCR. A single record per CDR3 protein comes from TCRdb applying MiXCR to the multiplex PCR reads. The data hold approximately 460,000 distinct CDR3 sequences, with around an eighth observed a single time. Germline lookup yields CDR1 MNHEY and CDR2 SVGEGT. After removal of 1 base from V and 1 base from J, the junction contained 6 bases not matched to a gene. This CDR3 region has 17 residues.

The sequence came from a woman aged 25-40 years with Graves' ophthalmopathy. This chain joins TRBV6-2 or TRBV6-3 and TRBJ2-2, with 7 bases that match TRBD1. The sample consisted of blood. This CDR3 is CASSYWFYRGNTGELFF. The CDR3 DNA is TGTGCCAGCAGTTACTGGTTCTACAGGGGGAACACCGGGGAGCTGTTTTTT.